This entry lists 30 T cell receptor beta chains sequenced from one sample in a study of graft-versus-host responses after intestinal transplantation. Sequencing used immunoSEQ multiplex PCR; TCRdb keeps in-frame clones, though not all of them. The sample lists about 96,000 clones, 92% occurring once. Their antigens remain unidentified. Material: unstimulated CD4+ T cells sorted from spleen or lymph node cells, obtained before intestinal transplant. Receptor source: a human donor who received an intestinal transplant.

The rearrangement links TRBV6-4 to TRBJ1-2, with 8 bases matching TRBD1. The CDR3 is made up of 15 amino acids. The trim removed 5 bases at V and 5 bases at J, leaving 10 bases unmatched. The germline gives CDR1 MRHNA, CDR2 SNTAGT. CDR3 nucleotide sequence: TGTGCCAGCAGTCCGACCGACAGGGGTTTTTATGGCTACACCTTC. It is translated as CASSPTDRGFYGYTF.

The chain links TRBV5-1 to TRBJ1-4; possibly TRBD1 for D (6 bases). CDR1 SGHRS and CDR2 YFSETQ come from the germline V gene. The CDR3 extends over 13 amino acids. With 3 bases removed from V and 7 bases from J, the gap between germline ends came to 10 bases. CDR3: CASSSGGGEKLFF. The CDR3 DNA reads TGCGCCAGCAGCTCGGGGGGCGGTGAAAAACTGTTTTTT. Full variable domain (remainder filled in from reference TRBV5-1 and TRBJ1-4): KAGVTQTPRYLIKTRGQQVTLSCSPISGHRSVSWYQQTPGQGLQFLFEYFSETQRNKGNFPGRFSGRQFSNSRSEMNVSTLELGDSALYLCASSSGGGEKLFFGSGTQLSVL.

This sequence joins TRBV11-2 and TRBJ2-7; tentative D call: TRBD2 (7 bases). V lost 7 bases and J lost 3, with 19 bases in between. The CDR3 loop spans 15 amino acids. CDR1 and CDR2 (germline): SGHAT, FQNNGV. CDR3 nucleotides: TGTGCCAGCAACAAGGGGGGGAGGCACCACTACGAGCAGTACTTC. This codes for CASNKGGRHHYEQYF.

The CDR3 coding sequence is TGTGCCAGCAGCCAATCGGGCAGGGGCTACACCTTC. Its protein is CASSQSGRGYTF. The V and J genes are TRBV16 and TRBJ1-2; no firm D call. Trimming took 0 bases from V and 8 from J, leaving 7 bases between them. Germline-derived CDR1 and CDR2 are KGHSY and FQNENV. The CDR3 contains 12 residues.

V and J are TRBV6-5 and TRBJ2-5; tentatively, D is TRBD2 (5 bases). The germline V gene encodes CDR1 MNHEY and CDR2 SVGAGI. The V end was cut by 2 bases, the J end by 2 bases, with 6 bases between. The CDR3 is 13 amino acids. The CDR3 nucleotides read TGTGCCAGCAGTTACACTAGACAAGAGACCCAGTACTTC. The encoded protein is CASSYTRQETQYF.

The V and J genes are TRBV19 and TRBJ1-5; TRBD1 aligns across 7 bases. CDR1 and CDR2 from the germline V gene are LNHDA and SQIVND (reference sequence). V lost 2 bases, J lost 5 bases, and 15 bases stayed unmatched. The CDR3 is 18 amino acids. The CDR3 DNA reads as TGTGCCAGTAGTATAAAGGGGGACAGTTCCAGCGCAGATCAGCCCCAGCATTTT. It yields the protein CASSIKGDSSSADQPQHF. Combining the CDR3 with reference TRBV19 and TRBJ1-5 gives the whole variable domain DGGITQSPKYLFRKEGQNVTLSCEQNLNHDAMYWYRQDPGQGLRLIYYSQIVNDFQKGDIAEGYSVSREKKESFPLTVTSAQKNPTAFYLCASSIKGDSSSADQPQHFGDGTRLSIL.

The CDR3 nucleotides are TGTGCCAGCAGGTTAGCGGGAGTGATCTTGTCCCAGTACTTC. It codes for CASRLAGVILSQYF. The rearrangement joins TRBV6-1 to TRBJ2-5; 9 positions match TRBD2. Germline V gives CDR1 MNHNS, CDR2 SASEGT. There are 14 residues in the CDR3. V lost 6 bases, J lost 9 bases, and 11 bases stayed unmatched.

V usage is TRBV7-9 and J usage is TRBJ2-1; TRBD2 aligns across 10 bases. Losses at the gene ends were 3 bases for V and 5 bases for J; bases not matched to a gene: 13. Germline CDR1 SEHNR, CDR2 FQNEAQ (reference sequence). This CDR3 contains 18 residues. DNA for the CDR3: TGTGCCAGCAGCTTTCCTAGCGGGAGCGGGTCCTCGCACAATGAGCAGTTCTTC. This codes for CASSFPSGSGSSHNEQFF.

The chain recombines TRBV28 with TRBJ1-1, with D perhaps TRBD1 (5 bases). The CDR3 is 14 amino acids. The germline V gene has CDR1 MDHEN and CDR2 SYDVKM. Trimming took 5 bases from V and 4 from J, leaving 14 bases between them. CDR3 loop: CASSTPGGRTEAFF. The DNA of the CDR3 is TGTGCCAGCAGTACCCCCGGGGGACGCACTGAAGCTTTCTTT.

V and J are TRBV11-3 and TRBJ1-2; D remains ambiguous. From germline, CDR1 is SGHNT and CDR2 YENEEA. V was pared by 3 bases and J by 6 bases, with 11 bases between. The CDR3 has 13 residues. The CDR3 region has the DNA TGTGCCAGCAGCTTGACTGGGTTGGATGGCTACACCTTC. Amino acid sequence: CASSLTGLDGYTF. Complete variable domain (other parts from reference TRBV11-3 and TRBJ1-2): EAGVVQSPRYKIIEKKQPVAFWCNPISGHNTLYWYLQNLGQGPELLIRYENEEAVDDSQLPKDRFSAERLKGVDSTLKIQPAELGDSAVYLCASSLTGLDGYTFGSGTRLTVV.

The V and J genes are TRBV19 and TRBJ1-2; D gene ambiguous. Trimming removed 3 bases from V and 4 bases from J, with 9 bases in between. Germline-derived CDR1 and CDR2 are LNHDA and SQIVND (reference sequence). There are 13 residues in the CDR3. DNA for the CDR3: TGTGCCAGTAGTATTCGGTGGAGCTATGGCTACACCTTC. The encoded protein is CASSIRWSYGYTF.

The J gene is TRBJ2-3, the V gene TRBV4-1; D is possibly TRBD2 (6 bases). Trimming cost V 5 bases and J 3 bases, with 24 bases left between them. This CDR3 spans 18 amino acids. Germline loops: CDR1 MGHRA, CDR2 YSYEKL. CDR3 DNA: TGCGCCAGCAGCAAACAACCGGGACTCAAGAAAGGTACAGATACGCAGTATTTT. Translating it yields CASSKQPGLKKGTDTQYF.

The rearrangement links TRBV4-2 to TRBJ2-3; D is possibly TRBD2 (5 bases). Germline V gene data show CDR1 as LGHNA and CDR2 as YNFKEQ. The V gene lost 1 base and the J gene lost 4 bases, with 15 bases spanning the gap. The CDR3 covers 16 residues. DNA of the CDR3: TGTGCCAGCAGCCAAGCGGGGAGACTAACCGCAGATACGCAGTATTTT. This codes for CASSQAGRLTADTQYF.

The rearrangement uses TRBV18 and TRBJ1-2; perhaps TRBD1 as D (6 bases). The CDR3 runs 14 residues. Germline values: CDR1 KGHSH, CDR2 LQKENI. V gave up 2 bases and J gave up 6 bases, with 13 bases separating them. The CDR3 nucleotides are TGTGCCAGCTCACCAGTGTCCAGGGGCGATGGCTACACCTTC. Translation: CASSPVSRGDGYTF.

This chain uses TRBV9 with TRBJ1-6, with TRBD1 matching over 10 bases. The CDR3 spans 17 residues. After removal of 1 base from V and 6 bases from J, the junction contained 7 bases not matched to a gene. Germline loops: CDR1 SGDLS, CDR2 YYNGEE. The CDR3: CASSVWGQGMGNSPLHF. The DNA of the CDR3 is TGTGCCAGCAGCGTATGGGGACAGGGGATGGGTAATTCACCCCTCCACTTT.

The chain recombines TRBV14 with TRBJ2-7, with D possibly matching TRBD2 (6 bases). CDR1 is SGHDN, CDR2 FVKESK, per germline. V dropped 4 bases and J dropped 2 bases, with 12 bases sitting between them. The CDR3 is 14 amino acids. In nucleotides, the CDR3 is TGTGCCAGCAGCCCCCTACCGGGGGCCTACGAGCAGTACTTC. It specifies CASSPLPGAYEQYF.

Notes on this clone: Within the sample, other DNA sequences also encode this same CDR3. V and J are TRBV6-5 and TRBJ1-1; no reliable D call. Trimming pared 2 bases from V and 6 bases from J, leaving 7 bases between. This CDR3 contains 12 residues. Looked up from germline, CDR1 is MNHEY and CDR2 is SVGAGI. In nucleotides, the CDR3 is TGTGCCAGCAGTTACAGAGGAGCTGAAGCTTTCTTT. This codes for CASSYRGAEAFF.

The chain is built from TRBV5-1 and TRBJ2-1; 7 bases align to TRBD1. CDR1 and CDR2 (germline): SGHRS, YFSETQ. The V segment lost 3 bases and the J segment 6 bases; nucleotides outside the gene matches: 6. This CDR3 contains 14 residues. This chain's CDR3 is CASSSGQAANEQFF. CDR3 DNA sequence: TGCGCCAGCAGCTCCGGACAGGCGGCCAATGAGCAGTTCTTC.

V is TRBV10-3 and J is TRBJ2-7; TRBD1 matches at 8 bases. The germline V gene encodes CDR1 ENHRY and CDR2 SYGVKD. V lost 8 bases to trimming and J lost 4 bases; unmatched junction nucleotides: 13. CDR3 length: 15 amino acids. Here the CDR3 DNA reads TGTGCCATCTCCCGGTCCGGACAGGGAGATTACGAGCAGTACTTC. Its protein product is CAISRSGQGDYEQYF.

Notes on this clone: The junction departs from the called germline gene at one end, perhaps through a read error. In the same sample, other DNA sequences code for this CDR3. This rearrangement joins TRBV5-6 to TRBJ1-6, with a weak D call TRBD1 (5 bases). The CDR3 is 14 amino acids. Looked up from germline, CDR1 is SGHDT and CDR2 is YYEEEE. The CDR3, as DNA: TGCGCCAGCAGCTTGGTGACAGTTAATTCACCCCTCCACTTT. As protein: CASSLVTVNSPLHF.

The table lists this clone with a count of one. V usage is TRBV25-1 and J usage is TRBJ2-3; TRBD2 matches 9 bases. Trimming at V came to 3 bases and at J to 8 bases, leaving 12 bases not matched to a gene. Germline V gene data show CDR1 as MGHDK and CDR2 as SYGVNS. This CDR3 region has 16 residues. The CDR3, as DNA: TGTGCCAGCAGTGACGGGCGGGAGGGCCCGCGCGGTACGCAGTATTTT. Translation: CASSDGREGPRGTQYF. Variable domain in full (rest from reference TRBV25-1 and TRBJ2-3): EADIYQTPRYLVIGTGKKITLECSQTMGHDKMYWYQQDPGMELHLIHYSYGVNSTEKGDLSSESTVSRIRTEHFPLTLESARPSHTSQYLCASSDGREGPRGTQYFGPGTRLTVL.

The rearrangement uses TRBV7-9 and TRBJ2-5; 15 positions agree with TRBD2. Germline V CDR1 and CDR2: SEHNR, FQNEAQ (reference sequence). Trimming took 5 bases from V and 4 from J; bases not matched to a gene: 2. The CDR3 totals 15 residues. In nucleotides, the CDR3 is TGTGCCAGCAGCGCGGGACTAGCGGGGGGAGAGACCCAGTACTTC. It translates to CASSAGLAGGETQYF. The whole variable domain, filled in from reference TRBV7-9 and TRBJ2-5, reads DTGVSQNPRHKITKRGQNVTFRCDPISEHNRLYWYRQTLGQGPEFLTYFQNEAQLEKSRLLSDRFSAERPKGSFSTLEIQRTEQGDSAMYLCASSAGLAGGETQYFGPGTRLLVL.

The V gene is TRBV19, the J gene TRBJ1-5; 9 bases map to TRBD1. J lost 3 bases, V lost 9 bases, and 3 bases had no gene match. The V gene's germline CDR1 is LNHDA and CDR2 SQIVND (reference sequence). The CDR3 has 13 amino acids. The CDR3 DNA reads as TGTGCCAGCCGGGACAGGGCCAATCAGCCCCAGCATTTT. Translation gives CASRDRANQPQHF.

This clone was observed once. V and J are TRBV5-1 and TRBJ2-1; D uncertain. Trimming stripped 2 bases from V and 0 bases from J, with 9 bases between. Germline V gene data show CDR1 as SGHRS and CDR2 as YFSETQ. The CDR3 spans 15 residues. The CDR3 nucleotides are TGCGCCAGCAGCTTTGGAGCGAGCTCCTACAATGAGCAGTTCTTC. It encodes CASSFGASSYNEQFF.

This chain connects TRBV11-2 to TRBJ2-1; 9 bases align to TRBD2. V lost 2 bases and J lost 10; bases outside the gene matches: 9. The CDR3 covers 15 residues. Germline assignment: CDR1 SGHAT and CDR2 FQNNGV. CDR3 nucleotide sequence: TGTGCCAGCAGCTTACCTCCTAGCGGGGTATACGAGCAGTTCTTC. Translating gives CASSLPPSGVYEQFF. The full variable domain, with the rest looked up from reference TRBV11-2 and TRBJ2-1, is EAGVAQSPRYKIIEKRQSVAFWCNPISGHATLYWYQQILGQGPKLLIQFQNNGVVDDSQLPKDRFSAERLKGVDSTLKIQPAKLEDSAVYLCASSLPPSGVYEQFFGPGTRLTVL.

CDR3 sequence: CASAPNKDRGYEQYF. CDR3 bases: TGTGCCAGCGCCCCCAACAAGGACAGGGGCTACGAGCAGTACTTC. V and J are TRBV6-6 and TRBJ2-7; 9 bases fit TRBD1. CDR1 and CDR2 (germline): MNHNY, SVGAGI (reference sequence). There are 15 residues in the CDR3. Trimming at V came to 8 bases and at J to 3 bases, leaving 11 bases not matched to a gene.

The rearrangement uses TRBV30 and TRBJ2-7; D is perhaps TRBD2 (6 bases). The CDR3 is 14 residues long. V was cut by 4 bases and J by 2 bases, with 15 bases left in between. Germline values: CDR1 GTSNPN, CDR2 SVGIG (reference sequence). The CDR3 region is CAWKKGLTTYEQYF. CDR3 in DNA: TGTGCCTGGAAAAAGGGACTCACGACCTACGAGCAGTACTTC. The entire variable domain, with the rest obtained from reference TRBV30 and TRBJ2-7, is as follows: SQTIHQWPATLVQPVGSPLSLECTVEGTSNPNLYWYRQAAGRGLQLLFYSVGIGQISSEVPQNLSASRPQDRQFILSSKKLLLSDSGFYLCAWKKGLTTYEQYFGPGTRLTVT.

The V and J genes are TRBV6-5 and TRBJ2-7; TRBD2 matches at 14 bases. CDR3 length equals 15 residues. The ends lost 10 bases at V and 5 bases at J; junction bases unmatched: 10. Germline V gene data show CDR1 as MNHEY and CDR2 as SVGAGI. CDR3 in amino acids: CATSLGTSGSHEQYF. As DNA, the CDR3 is TGTGCCACCTCCCTGGGGACTAGCGGGAGCCACGAGCAGTACTTC.

This clone was seen more than once but under ten times. The rearrangement uses TRBV6-1 and TRBJ1-1; D uncertain. Germline loops: CDR1 MNHNS, CDR2 SASEGT. Trimming pared 6 bases from V and 0 bases from J, leaving 5 bases between. This CDR3 is built from 12 residues. In DNA, the CDR3 is TGTGCCAGCAGCCTTCTGAACACTGAAGCTTTCTTT. This sequence encodes CASSLLNTEAFF.

V and J are TRBV28 and TRBJ1-2; perhaps TRBD1 as D (5 bases). In germline, CDR1 is MDHEN, CDR2 SYDVKM. Trimming took 4 bases from V and 4 from J, leaving 10 bases between them. This CDR3 has 13 amino acids. The CDR3 DNA reads TGTGCCAGCAGTTACAGGAAAATCTATGGCTACACCTTC. Amino acids: CASSYRKIYGYTF.